This record covers a single T cell receptor beta chain. Antigen: not known. The data originate from a study of T cells in Graves' hyperthyroidism and ophthalmopathy. Across the whole study: Peripheral blood samples were taken at initial diagnosis, prior to any treatment.

TCR beta CDR3 regions were amplified from RNA transcripts. RT-PCR in the first round (using the HTBI primer set) targeted the TCR CDR3. TCRdb redid the calling of the multiplex PCR reads with MiXCR, one entry per CDR3 protein. Among about 330,000 distinct CDR3 sequences listed, roughly 13% were seen once. Overall study findings and caveats: Also found in blood were most expanded thyroid clonotypes above 0.001.

The V and J ends lost 3 bases and 0 bases respectively, with 26 bases between them. CDR1 SGHAT and CDR2 FQNNGV come from the germline V gene. The CDR3 covers 21 residues. The sequence was collected from a woman between 35 and 50 years old with Graves' ophthalmopathy. V and J are TRBV11-2 and TRBJ2-2, with D perhaps TRBD1 (5 bases). The specimen sequenced was blood. CDR3 nucleotide sequence: TGTGCCAGCAGCTTGTGGACCTCGGACACCAGGCTTACTGCGAACACCGGGGAGCTGTTTTTT. This translates into CASSLWTSDTRLTANTGELFF.